The rows below give T cell receptor beta chains drawn from one sample of a study of control samples from healthy donors and cancer patients. Assay: immunoSEQ multiplex PCR; the TCRdb copy retains only in-frame clones and omits some. The sample consists of tens of thousands of clones, 85% to 95% of them appearing once. Sample: PBMCs. These TCRs come from a woman aged 35 to 49 with head and neck cancer. The CDR3 runs from the conserved cysteine through the conserved F or W. Each record gives: D gene, clone size, J gene, V gene, CDR3 protein. D genes are given only for firm matches. Clone size is given for some rows only: seen once, a few or many times, or a class if the clone is expanded.

d_call: .
clone_size: .
j_call: TRBJ2-1
v_call: TRBV15
cdr3_aa: CATSRDPGSGSYNEQFF

d_call: TRBD1
clone_size: .
j_call: TRBJ2-7
v_call: TRBV3-1/TRBV3-2
cdr3_aa: CASSPRDRSYEQYF

d_call: TRBD1
clone_size: .
j_call: TRBJ1-1
v_call: TRBV4-1
cdr3_aa: CASSPADRARTEAFF

d_call: .
clone_size: .
j_call: TRBJ1-1
v_call: TRBV7-9
cdr3_aa: CASSLVGGVAEAFF

d_call: .
clone_size: .
j_call: TRBJ2-5
v_call: TRBV4-2
cdr3_aa: CASSQSRGETQYF

d_call: .
clone_size: few
j_call: TRBJ2-1
v_call: TRBV4-1
cdr3_aa: CASGWFSYNEQFF

d_call: TRBD2
clone_size: .
j_call: TRBJ2-7
v_call: TRBV5-4
cdr3_aa: CASSLGAGGMHSYEQYF

d_call: TRBD1
clone_size: .
j_call: TRBJ2-1
v_call: TRBV5-1
cdr3_aa: CASSRQVPGTAYNEQFF

d_call: .
clone_size: once
j_call: TRBJ1-1
v_call: TRBV11-2
cdr3_aa: CASSEGRGRARRGAFF

d_call: .
clone_size: .
j_call: TRBJ1-1
v_call: TRBV29-1
cdr3_aa: CSAWRAENTEAFF

d_call: .
clone_size: .
j_call: TRBJ1-5
v_call: TRBV6-1
cdr3_aa: CASSEAFTQGHQPQHF

d_call: .
clone_size: .
j_call: TRBJ1-2
v_call: TRBV5-1
cdr3_aa: CASNLVTGNYGYTF

d_call: TRBD2
clone_size: .
j_call: TRBJ2-3
v_call: TRBV6-1
cdr3_aa: CASRFGTSGGDTQYF

d_call: TRBD1
clone_size: .
j_call: TRBJ2-7
v_call: TRBV19
cdr3_aa: CASSIDGQGSLGEQYF

d_call: .
clone_size: few
j_call: TRBJ2-1
v_call: TRBV2
cdr3_aa: CASSFILTAYNEQFF

d_call: .
clone_size: .
j_call: TRBJ1-6
v_call: TRBV12-3/TRBV12-4
cdr3_aa: CASSLRVDSPLHF

d_call: TRBD1
clone_size: .
j_call: TRBJ2-1
v_call: TRBV27
cdr3_aa: CASNRPTGGNEQFF

d_call: TRBD2
clone_size: .
j_call: TRBJ2-7
v_call: TRBV27
cdr3_aa: CASSLVSGVYEQYF

d_call: .
clone_size: .
j_call: TRBJ2-2
v_call: TRBV2
cdr3_aa: CASSDRLDSLAGGTGELFF

d_call: TRBD1
clone_size: .
j_call: TRBJ1-5
v_call: TRBV10-2
cdr3_aa: CASGGDRGRSNQPQHF

d_call: .
clone_size: .
j_call: TRBJ1-2
v_call: TRBV2
cdr3_aa: CARQPGPNYGYTF

d_call: TRBD2
clone_size: .
j_call: TRBJ2-1
v_call: TRBV27
cdr3_aa: CATVAGGPPYNEQFF

d_call: TRBD2
clone_size: .
j_call: TRBJ2-1
v_call: TRBV9
cdr3_aa: CASSVDPSGGGEQFF

d_call: .
clone_size: .
j_call: TRBJ1-1
v_call: TRBV14
cdr3_aa: CASSQEVSRRAFF

d_call: .
clone_size: .
j_call: TRBJ2-5
v_call: TRBV3-1/TRBV3-2
cdr3_aa: CASSQELGGHTGLGETQYF

d_call: .
clone_size: .
j_call: TRBJ1-3
v_call: TRBV6-1
cdr3_aa: CASSEAAGSGNTIYF